These 16 T cell receptor beta chains came from one sample sequenced in a study of human T cells and chemical hapten exposure. TCRdb re-derived calls from the RACE reads in MiXCR, one entry per CDR3 protein. The data show about 120,000 distinct CDR3 sequences, with roughly 13% seen just once and less than 0.95% held by the top ten. The time point denotes: patch test 1, 2 weeks after DPC sensitization. The treatment here: therapeutic diphenylcyclopropenone sensitization with weekly scalp DPC. The sequencing used whole blood, collected in connection with sensitization to the hapten diphenylcyclopropenone (DPC). These receptors all stem from a man aged 18 to 29 with alopecia areata. Some clones in this sample may be carry-over from other donors' samples.

The V gene is TRBV6-1, the J gene TRBJ2-2; either TRBD1 or TRBD2 may fit D (5 bases each). The CDR3 loop spans 15 amino acids. V gave up 4 bases and J gave up 1 base, with 10 bases separating them. Germline V gene lookup returns CDR1 MNHNS and CDR2 SASEGT. DNA for the CDR3: TGTGCCAGCAGTGGGGGACGGGAGAACACCGGGGAGCTGTTTTTT. Amino acids: CASSGGRENTGELFF.

This clonotype appeared a few times. This chain joins TRBV7-2 and TRBJ2-3; the match to TRBD1 covers 7 bases. The CDR3 sequence is 13 residues long. V shed 2 bases and J 6 bases; nucleotides not matched to a gene: 2. Germline V gene lookup returns CDR1 SGHTA and CDR2 FQGNSA. CDR3: CASSLQGVDTQYF. The CDR3, as DNA: TGTGCCAGCAGCTTACAGGGGGTCGATACGCAGTATTTT.

The table lists this clonotype with many counts. The V call is TRBV7-9, the J call TRBJ2-7, with 8 bases identical to TRBD2. The V gene end was trimmed by 5 bases and the J gene end by 0 bases; junction bases not matched to a gene: 9. Germline values: CDR1 SEHNR, CDR2 FQNEAQ (reference sequence). The CDR3 runs to 16 residues. This CDR3 reads CASSPRGAGVSYEQYF. The CDR3 coding sequence is TGTGCCAGCAGCCCCCGAGGAGCGGGGGTCTCCTACGAGCAGTACTTC.

This clonotype came up a few times. The V and J genes are TRBV29-1 and TRBJ2-1; D remains ambiguous. The CDR3 is 12 residues long. Germline V gene sequence: CDR1 SQVTM, CDR2 ANQGSEA. Trimming stripped 3 bases from V and 4 bases from J, with 7 bases between. CDR3 nucleotide sequence: TGCAGCGTTGATAAACTGTACAATGAGCAGTTCTTC. This translates into CSVDKLYNEQFF.

This clonotype has more than one count but fewer than ten. The J gene is TRBJ1-6, the V gene TRBV18; D perhaps matches TRBD1 (5 bases). V dropped 5 bases and J dropped 0 bases, with 23 bases sitting between them. Germline values: CDR1 KGHSH, CDR2 LQKENI. The CDR3 length is 20 residues. DNA of the CDR3: TGTGCCAGCTCAACTCCCGTATTTTTGCGGGGCAGCTCCTATAATTCACCCCTCCACTTT. It translates to CASSTPVFLRGSSYNSPLHF.

This clonotype was seen repeatedly, ten times or more. The chain links TRBV9 to TRBJ1-1; 9 positions match TRBD1. This CDR3 has 16 amino acids. CDR1 is SGDLS and CDR2 is YYNGEE in the germline V gene. V lost 4 bases to trimming and J lost 4 bases; unmatched junction nucleotides: 11. CDR3 nucleotides: TGTGCCAGCAGCTCGACAGGGGGGATTCTAAGCACTGAAGCTTTCTTT. Translation gives CASSSTGGILSTEAFF.

V usage is TRBV12-3 or TRBV12-4 and J usage is TRBJ2-3; D may be TRBD2 (7 bases). Trimming cost V 2 bases and J 6 bases, with 15 bases left between them. This CDR3 spans 15 amino acids. The DNA of the CDR3 is TGTGCCAGCAGTTTAAGGGGGGGATCATGGGATACGCAGTATTTT. It encodes CASSLRGGSWDTQYF.

The V gene is TRBV11-2, the J gene TRBJ1-2; TRBD1 matches 7 bases. Germline loops: CDR1 SGHAT, CDR2 FQNNGV. With 9 bases clipped from V and 10 bases from J, the junction kept 8 bases outside the gene matches. The CDR3 sequence is 11 residues long. CDR3 DNA: TGTGCCAGTGGGGGCGACAGGGCCTACACCTTC. It encodes CASGGDRAYTF.

This clonotype was seen more than once but under ten times. This chain connects TRBV7-2 to TRBJ2-1; no definite D call. Germline CDR1 reads SGHTA; CDR2 reads FQGNSA. V lost 5 bases and J 3 bases, leaving 11 bases between the germline ends. The CDR3 spans 14 residues. The CDR3 protein is CASSEYGSYNEQFF. The CDR3 coding sequence is TGTGCCAGCAGCGAATACGGCAGCTACAATGAGCAGTTCTTC.

This chain uses TRBV6-2 or TRBV6-3 with TRBJ2-7; D uncertain. Trimming left V 2 bases short and J 1 base short, with 15 bases between. Germline V lookup: CDR1 MNHEY, CDR2 SVGEGT. The CDR3 is 16 amino acids. The CDR3 loop is CASSYAGPAASYEQYF. CDR3 DNA: TGTGCCAGCAGTTACGCCGGGCCCGCGGCGTCCTACGAGCAGTACTTC.

The table lists this clonotype with a count of one. This sequence joins TRBV11-2 and TRBJ2-2; no reliable D call. Germline V gene sequence: CDR1 SGHAT, CDR2 FQNNGV. The CDR3 is made up of 15 amino acids. Trimming pared 6 bases from V and 1 base from J, leaving 12 bases between. In nucleotides, the CDR3 is TGTGCCAGCAGAAGGACGGATTGGAACACCGGGGAGCTGTTTTTT. Translation: CASRRTDWNTGELFF.

The chain has TRBV12-3 or TRBV12-4 and TRBJ2-2; 9 nucleotides agree with TRBD1. Trimming removed 5 bases from V and 7 bases from J; junction bases left unmatched: 8. The CDR3 spans 15 residues. The CDR3 DNA reads as TGTGCCAGCAGTCCCGGACAGGGGTCCGTCGGGGAGCTGTTTTTT. The encoded protein is CASSPGQGSVGELFF.

The DNA of the CDR3 is TGTGCCAGCAGCTTAATACGGGTCTATGGCTACACCTTC. Translated, it gives CASSLIRVYGYTF. The J gene is TRBJ1-2, the V gene TRBV11-2; D ambiguous. V lost 2 bases, J lost 4 bases, and 8 bases lay in between. This CDR3 spans 13 amino acids. Germline assignment: CDR1 SGHAT and CDR2 FQNNGV.

This CDR3 reads CASSQDRRGNYGYTF. DNA of the CDR3: TGTGCCAGCAGCCAAGATCGCCGGGGGAACTATGGCTACACCTTC. The chain couples TRBV4-2 to TRBJ1-2; D possibly corresponds to TRBD1 (5 bases). Trimming pared 0 bases from V and 2 bases from J, leaving 10 bases between. Germline V lookup: CDR1 LGHNA, CDR2 YNFKEQ. This CDR3 has 15 residues.

At least ten counts were recorded for this clonotype. V and J are TRBV19 and TRBJ2-1; 14 nucleotides match TRBD2. This CDR3 has 18 residues. The V and J ends lost 4 bases and 4 bases, in that order; junction bases with no gene match: 9. Germline V CDR1 and CDR2: LNHDA, SQIVND (reference sequence). For the CDR3, the DNA is TGTGCCAGTAGTAGGGTGACTAGCGGGGGGGCCGGGTACAATGAGCAGTTCTTC. Its protein is CASSRVTSGGAGYNEQFF.

A few counts support this clonotype. The chain has TRBV5-1 and TRBJ1-1; TRBD1 matches at 7 bases. This CDR3 is 16 amino acids long. Looked up from germline, CDR1 is SGHRS and CDR2 is YFSETQ. With 0 bases clipped from V and 1 base from J, the junction kept 6 bases outside the gene matches. CDR3 bases: TGCGCCAGCAGCTTGGGGGTGAGGGACAGGAACACTGAAGCTTTCTTT. This encodes CASSLGVRDRNTEAFF.